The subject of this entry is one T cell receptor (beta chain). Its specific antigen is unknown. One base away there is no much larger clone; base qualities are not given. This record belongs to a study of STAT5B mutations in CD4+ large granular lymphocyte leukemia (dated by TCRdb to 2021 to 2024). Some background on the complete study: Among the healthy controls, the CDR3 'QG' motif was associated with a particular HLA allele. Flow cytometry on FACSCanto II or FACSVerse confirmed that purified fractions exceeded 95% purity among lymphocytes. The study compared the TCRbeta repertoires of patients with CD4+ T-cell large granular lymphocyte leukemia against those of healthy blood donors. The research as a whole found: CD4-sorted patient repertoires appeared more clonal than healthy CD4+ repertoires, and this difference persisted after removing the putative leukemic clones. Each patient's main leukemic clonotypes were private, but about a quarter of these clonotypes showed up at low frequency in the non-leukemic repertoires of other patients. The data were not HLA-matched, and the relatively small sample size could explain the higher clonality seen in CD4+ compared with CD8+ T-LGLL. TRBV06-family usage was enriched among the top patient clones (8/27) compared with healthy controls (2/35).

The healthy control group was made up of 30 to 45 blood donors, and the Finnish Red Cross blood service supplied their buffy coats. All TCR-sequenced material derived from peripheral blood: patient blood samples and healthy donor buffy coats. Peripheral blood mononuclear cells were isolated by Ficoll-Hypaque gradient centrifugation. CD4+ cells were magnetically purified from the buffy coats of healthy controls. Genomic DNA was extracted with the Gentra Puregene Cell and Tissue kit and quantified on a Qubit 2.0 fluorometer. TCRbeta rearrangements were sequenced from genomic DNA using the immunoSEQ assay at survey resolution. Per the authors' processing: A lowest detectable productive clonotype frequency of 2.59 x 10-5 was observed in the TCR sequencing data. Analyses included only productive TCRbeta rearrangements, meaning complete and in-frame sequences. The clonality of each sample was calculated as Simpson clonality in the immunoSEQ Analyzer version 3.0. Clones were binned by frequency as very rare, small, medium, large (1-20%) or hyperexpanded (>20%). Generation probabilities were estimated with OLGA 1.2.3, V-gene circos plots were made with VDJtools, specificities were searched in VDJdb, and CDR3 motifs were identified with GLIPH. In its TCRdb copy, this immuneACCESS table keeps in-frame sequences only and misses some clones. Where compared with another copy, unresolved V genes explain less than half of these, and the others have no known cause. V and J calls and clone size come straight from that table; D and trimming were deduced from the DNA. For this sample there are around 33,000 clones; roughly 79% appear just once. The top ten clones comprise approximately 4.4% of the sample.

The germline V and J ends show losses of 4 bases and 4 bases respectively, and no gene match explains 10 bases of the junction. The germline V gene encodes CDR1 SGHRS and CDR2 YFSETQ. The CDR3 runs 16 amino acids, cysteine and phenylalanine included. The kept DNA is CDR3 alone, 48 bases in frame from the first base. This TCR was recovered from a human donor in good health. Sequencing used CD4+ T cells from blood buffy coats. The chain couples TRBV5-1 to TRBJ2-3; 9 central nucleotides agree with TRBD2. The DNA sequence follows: TGCGCCAGCAGCCTCCGGCTTAGCGGGAGCGCAGATACGCAGTATTTT. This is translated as CASSLRLSGSADTQYF.